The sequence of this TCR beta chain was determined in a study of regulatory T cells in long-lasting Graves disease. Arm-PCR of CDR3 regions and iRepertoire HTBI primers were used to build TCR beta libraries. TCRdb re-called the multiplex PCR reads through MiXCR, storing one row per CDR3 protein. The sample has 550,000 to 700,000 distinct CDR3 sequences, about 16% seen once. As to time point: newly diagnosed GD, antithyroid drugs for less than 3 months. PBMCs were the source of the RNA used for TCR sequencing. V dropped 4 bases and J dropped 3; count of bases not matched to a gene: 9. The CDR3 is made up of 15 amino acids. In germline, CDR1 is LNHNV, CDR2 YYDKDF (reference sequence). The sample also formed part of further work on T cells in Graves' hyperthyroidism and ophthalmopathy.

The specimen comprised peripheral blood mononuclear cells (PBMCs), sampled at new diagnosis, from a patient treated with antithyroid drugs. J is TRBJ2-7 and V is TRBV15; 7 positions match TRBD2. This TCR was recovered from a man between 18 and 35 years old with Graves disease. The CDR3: CATSKVDPSGYEQYF. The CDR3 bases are TGTGCCACCAGCAAGGTAGACCCTAGCGGCTACGAGCAGTACTTC.